This T cell receptor (beta chain) was documented in a study of T cells after yellow fever vaccination. Overall study: When fractions had low cell numbers, they were prepared with SMART-Seq v4 Ultra Low Input. Findings of the study overall: In post-booster samples, most primary-vaccination clones reappeared (approximately 96% CD4, roughly 90% CD8).

Conversion of TCR transcripts into cDNA relied on 5'RACE template switching, which added a universal primer site and UMIs. TCRdb ran MiXCR on the 5' RACE reads and lists one entry per CDR3 protein. The repertoire includes around 320,000 distinct CDR3 sequences, 3.5% to 5% of them detected once, and roughly 19% sits in the top ten. There are a few counts of this clonotype. The antigen is not known. The CDR3 covers 18 residues. Germline V gives CDR1 DFQATT, CDR2 SNEGSKA (reference sequence). V lost 1 base and J lost 4, with 25 bases in between. This specimen was PBMCs, taken 15 days after the yellow fever booster vaccination. The sequence was collected from a man between 18 and 29 years old who received the YFV17D yellow fever vaccine. V gene TRBV20-1 combines with J gene TRBJ1-2; D is unclear. The CDR3 is CSARVQSTPVHAGYGYTF. The DNA of the CDR3 is TGCAGTGCTAGAGTTCAATCCACACCGGTCCACGCGGGCTATGGCTACACCTTC.